The source of this T cell receptor beta chain is a study of spatial heterogeneity in lung cancer. As for the study in general: The donors comprised about 65 untreated early-stage non-small cell lung cancer patients.

The time point denotes: blood at routine non-recurrence follow-up after resection. Tumor, nontumor lung or frozen PBMC supplied whole RNA, sequenced without sorting. The V gene lost 5 bases and the J gene lost 11 bases, with 15 bases spanning the gap. The germline CDR1 and CDR2 sequences are SGHAT and FQNNGV. The CDR3 contains 12 residues. Carried by each TCR cDNA molecule was a unique molecular identifier. Using its own MiXCR run on the 5' RACE reads, TCRdb lists one record per CDR3 protein. There are tens of thousands of distinct CDR3 sequences in the sample; roughly 7.8% occur only once, and 9.4% lies in the top ten. In this sample, this clonotype turned up many times.

The source was PBMCs, collected at follow-up. J is TRBJ1-1 and V is TRBV11-2, with D possibly TRBD1 on 5 matching bases. The TCR sequence derives from a male donor with early-stage non-small cell lung cancer. The CDR3 DNA sequence: TGTGCCAGCAGCCCCGGGGCCCGTGGGGCTTTCTTT. Its translation: CASSPGARGAFF.